What follows are 14 T cell receptor beta chains derived from one specimen sequenced in a study of identical twins. TCRdb passed the 5' RACE reads through MiXCR, listing each CDR3 protein once. The repertoire has some 330,000 distinct CDR3 sequences, 9% to 10% of them found once; the top ten carry about 9.1%. Sequencing used naive T cells sorted from blood. All receptors derive from a woman aged 45-59 years in good health.

In this sample, this clonotype turned up many times. This chain joins TRBV3-1 and TRBJ2-1; 14 bases align to TRBD2. This CDR3 is built from 18 residues. After removal of 1 base from V and 8 bases from J, the junction contained 10 bases not matched to a gene. The germline gives CDR1 LGHDT, CDR2 YNNKEL (reference sequence). The CDR3 coding sequence is TGTGCCAGCAGCCAAGGCTCTGGGACTAGCGGGAGCGGGTATGAGCAGTTCTTC. Its protein is CASSQGSGTSGSGYEQFF.

This clonotype has ten or more counts. The chain couples TRBV4-2 to TRBJ1-1, with D unclear. This CDR3 region has 15 residues. Deletions cut 0 bases from V and 0 bases from J, with 8 bases between. Looked up from germline, CDR1 is LGHNA and CDR2 is YNFKEQ. CDR3 sequence (DNA): TGTGCCAGCAGCCAAGATCTGGTATTGAACACTGAAGCTTTCTTT. Its protein product is CASSQDLVLNTEAFF.

This clonotype turned up a few times. The genes are TRBV15 and TRBJ1-4; D gene ambiguous. V dropped 3 bases and J dropped 8 bases, with 13 bases sitting between them. CDR3 length: 14 residues. CDR1 LNHNV and CDR2 YYDKDF come from the germline V gene (reference sequence). CDR3 sequence: CATSRDRAGEKLFF. Here the CDR3 DNA reads TGTGCCACCAGCAGGGACCGGGCGGGGGAAAAACTGTTTTTT.

This clonotype appeared many times. V and J are TRBV28 and TRBJ1-6, with D tentatively TRBD1 (6 bases). Trimming cost V 3 bases and J 7 bases, with 13 bases left between them. Per the germline V gene, CDR1 is MDHEN and CDR2 is SYDVKM. The CDR3 totals 15 residues. CDR3 amino acids: CASSFQRTVNSPLHF. The DNA of the CDR3 is TGTGCCAGCAGTTTTCAAAGGACAGTGAATTCACCCCTCCACTTT.

The gene calls are TRBV12-5 and TRBJ2-4, with 10 nucleotides matching TRBD2. Germline lookup yields CDR1 LGHNT and CDR2 FRNRAP. V shed 5 bases, J shed 16 bases, and the junction held 8 bases outside the gene matches. The CDR3 runs 12 residues. This CDR3 reads CASGPSGGLGYF. For the CDR3, the DNA is TGTGCTAGTGGTCCTAGCGGGGGACTGGGATACTTC.

The V and J genes are TRBV10-3 and TRBJ2-5; D possibly corresponds to TRBD1 (6 bases). Trimming removed 10 bases from V and 5 bases from J, with 17 bases in between. The CDR3 length is 13 residues. Germline CDR1 and CDR2: ENHRY and SYGVKD. The CDR3 protein is CATTQGERETQYF. DNA of the CDR3: TGTGCCACCACACAGGGAGAACGGGAGACCCAGTACTTC.

This clonotype was recorded a few times. The chain links TRBV14 to TRBJ2-5; D remains ambiguous. The CDR3 extends over 14 amino acids. The V end lost 2 bases, the J end lost 4 bases, and 11 bases lay between the germline ends. Germline V gene data show CDR1 as SGHDN and CDR2 as FVKESK. The CDR3 DNA is TGTGCCAGCAGCCAATTTTCGGTCGGAGAGACCCAGTACTTC. It yields the protein CASSQFSVGETQYF.

This clonotype was seen ten or more times. V gene TRBV10-3 combines with J gene TRBJ2-1; 10 bases are a match to TRBD2. CDR1 ENHRY and CDR2 SYGVKD come from the germline V gene. This CDR3 is built from 13 residues. The J segment lost 8 bases and the V segment lost 11 bases, leaving 9 bases of the junction unmatched. The CDR3 DNA is TGTGCCGCCTCTAGCGGGAGTAAGGATGAGCAGTTCTTC. It is translated as CAASSGSKDEQFF.

The chain uses TRBV27 and TRBJ2-1; D may be TRBD1 or TRBD2 (5 bases each). V was clipped by 1 base and J by 8 bases, with 9 bases between them. Looked up from germline, CDR1 is MNHEY and CDR2 is SMNVEV (reference sequence). This CDR3 has 13 amino acids. The CDR3 DNA reads TGTGCCAGCAGTTTATTCCAGGGAGATGAGCAGTTCTTC. It specifies CASSLFQGDEQFF.

The chain couples TRBV5-5 to TRBJ2-2, with D possibly being TRBD1 or TRBD2 (5 bases each). The CDR3 has 16 amino acids. Germline assignment: CDR1 SGHKS and CDR2 YYEKEE (reference sequence). V lost 3 bases and J lost 7, with 19 bases in between. The CDR3 bases are TGTGCCAGCAGCTGGGGCCGGGGAGCAGAACTCGGGGAGCTGTTTTTT. Translating it yields CASSWGRGAELGELFF.

This chain joins TRBV18 and TRBJ2-5, with D possibly matching TRBD1 (5 bases). The V end lost 1 base, the J end lost 9 bases, and 15 bases lay between the germline ends. From germline, CDR1 is KGHSH and CDR2 LQKENI. The CDR3 runs 14 residues. The CDR3 bases are TGTGCCAGCTCACCACTCAGGGCAGACATGCCCCAGTACTTC. Protein sequence: CASSPLRADMPQYF. The full variable domain, with the rest looked up from reference TRBV18 and TRBJ2-5, is NAGVMQNPRHLVRRRGQEARLRCSPMKGHSHVYWYRQLPEEGLKFMVYLQKENIIDESGMPKERFSAEFPKEGPSILRIQQVVRGDSAAYFCASSPLRADMPQYFGPGTRLLVL.

On this clonotype itself: A much larger clone lies a single base off, so this may be a read error. V usage is TRBV4-1 and J usage is TRBJ1-1; D not resolved. The CDR3 runs 15 residues. Looked up from germline, CDR1 is MGHRA and CDR2 is YSYEKL. CDR3 sequence: CASSQDRGGWTDAFF. The CDR3 coding sequence is TGCGCCAGCAGCCAAGATCGTGGAGGGTGGACTGATGCTTTCTTT.

In its sample, this clonotype was seen many times. This chain uses TRBV27 with TRBJ2-3; D gene ambiguous. The CDR3 covers 14 residues. Germline V gene data show CDR1 as MNHEY and CDR2 as SMNVEV (reference sequence). Between the trimmed V and J ends, which lost 7 bases and 4 bases, there was a span of 15 bases. The CDR3 protein is CASKLLSLADTQYF. The CDR3 nucleotides read TGTGCCAGCAAGTTGCTTAGCCTGGCAGATACGCAGTATTTT.

This clonotype was detected a few times. The rearrangement joins TRBV5-1 to TRBJ2-3; possibly TRBD2 for D (6 bases). The CDR3 consists of 15 residues. The ends were cut back, 4 bases at V and 3 bases at J, with 15 bases in the middle. CDR1 SGHRS and CDR2 YFSETQ come from the germline V gene. CDR3 nucleotides: TGCGCCAGCAGCAGGGACTTCCCGGGAACAGATACGCAGTATTTT. This sequence encodes CASSRDFPGTDTQYF.